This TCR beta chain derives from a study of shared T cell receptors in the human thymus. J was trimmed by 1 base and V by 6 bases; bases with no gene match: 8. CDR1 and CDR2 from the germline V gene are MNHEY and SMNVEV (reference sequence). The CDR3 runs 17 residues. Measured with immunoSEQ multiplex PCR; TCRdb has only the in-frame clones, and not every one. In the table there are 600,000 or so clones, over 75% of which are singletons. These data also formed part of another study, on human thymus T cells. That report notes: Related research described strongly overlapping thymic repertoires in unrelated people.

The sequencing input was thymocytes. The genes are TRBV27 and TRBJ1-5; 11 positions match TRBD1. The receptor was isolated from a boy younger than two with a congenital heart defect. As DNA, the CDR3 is TGTGCCAGCAGAGACGGACAGGGGGCGAGGAGCAATCAGCCCCAGCATTTT. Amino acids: CASRDGQGARSNQPQHF.